These T cell receptor beta chains were read from a single sample in a study of T cells after yellow fever vaccination. TCRdb reprocessed the 5' RACE reads via MiXCR and lists one record per CDR3 protein. This table holds nearly 350,000 distinct CDR3 sequences, around 8.1% found once. Sequenced material: PBMCs, taken roughly 46 days after the first yellow fever vaccination. These receptors all come from a man younger than 35 who received the YFV17D yellow fever vaccine. CDR3s include the opening cysteine and the closing phenylalanine or tryptophan. The D gene is left open where the match is weak. Part of the rows lack a size; the others show once, few, many or a class for expanded clones.

TRBD1	many	TRBV5-1	TRBJ1-2	CASRTGQGRNGYTF	TGCGCCAGCAGAACGGGACAGGGGAGGAATGGCTACACCTTC
NA	NA	TRBV2	TRBJ2-3	CASKLGPGPFVSPGVNTQYF	TGTGCCAGCAAACTTGGGCCGGGACCTTTCGTCTCGCCGGGTGTGAATACGCAGTATTTT
NA	few	TRBV11-2	TRBJ2-1	CASRYPGRPYNEQFF	TGTGCCAGCAGGTATCCGGGACGCCCCTACAATGAGCAGTTCTTC
NA	NA	TRBV6-1	TRBJ1-5	CASTPAGVNQPQHF	TGTGCCAGCACCCCCGCCGGGGTCAATCAGCCCCAGCATTTT
NA	few	TRBV12-3/TRBV12-4	TRBJ1-2	CASSSRTLYGYTF	TGTGCCAGCAGTTCGAGAACTCTGTATGGCTACACCTTC
NA	many	TRBV5-1	TRBJ2-1	CASSFTGDWVNEQFF	TGCGCCAGCAGCTTTACGGGGGACTGGGTCAATGAGCAGTTCTTC
NA	NA	TRBV4-3	TRBJ1-1	CASSQAPGANTEAFF	TGCGCCAGCAGCCAAGCGCCGGGGGCTAACACTGAAGCTTTCTTT
NA	many	TRBV29-1	TRBJ2-6	CSVVGSGANVLTF	TGCAGCGTTGTGGGCTCTGGGGCCAACGTCCTGACTTTC
NA	few	TRBV29-1	TRBJ2-3	CSVEGKVSTDTQYF	TGCAGCGTTGAAGGAAAAGTTAGCACAGATACGCAGTATTTT
NA	many	TRBV7-6	TRBJ2-1	CASGPDSSSYNEQFF	TGTGCCAGCGGGCCGGACAGCAGCTCCTACAATGAGCAGTTCTTC
TRBD1	few	TRBV5-1	TRBJ1-2	CASSSGQAHYGYTF	TGCGCCAGCAGCTCGGGACAGGCGCACTATGGCTACACCTTC
NA	few	TRBV4-3	TRBJ2-2	CASSPEGPHTGELFF	TGCGCCAGCAGCCCCGAGGGACCGCACACCGGGGAGCTGTTTTTT
NA	few	TRBV12-3/TRBV12-4	TRBJ2-7	CASSAAPGWAYEQYF	TGTGCCAGCAGTGCTGCTCCGGGGTGGGCCTACGAGCAGTACTTC
NA	NA	TRBV9	TRBJ2-3	CASSVAAGENTDTQYF	TGTGCCAGCAGCGTAGCTGCAGGAGAAAACACAGATACGCAGTATTTT
NA	few	TRBV7-2	TRBJ2-3	CASSFVGGGASDTQYF	TGTGCCAGCAGCTTTGTAGGTGGGGGGGCATCAGATACGCAGTATTTT
TRBD1	many	TRBV12-3/TRBV12-4	TRBJ2-1	CASSLVDRVNNEQFF	TGTGCCAGCAGTTTGGTGGACAGGGTTAACAATGAGCAGTTCTTC
NA	many	TRBV29-1	TRBJ1-5	CSVGAGANQPQHF	TGCAGCGTTGGGGCAGGGGCAAATCAGCCCCAGCATTTT
TRBD1	NA	TRBV5-1	TRBJ2-5	CASSLEGAGLQETQYF	TGCGCCAGCAGCTTGGAGGGGGCGGGCTTACAAGAGACCCAGTACTTC
NA	few	TRBV12-3/TRBV12-4	TRBJ1-3	CASSLLLNTIYF	TGTGCCAGCAGTTTGTTGTTGAACACCATATATTTT
NA	NA	TRBV5-1	TRBJ2-6	CASSKGTNSGANVLTF	TGCGCCAGCAGCAAGGGGACAAACTCTGGGGCCAACGTCCTGACTTTC
NA	NA	TRBV12-3/TRBV12-4	TRBJ1-1	CASSFDFSEAFF	TGTGCCAGCAGTTTTGACTTCTCTGAAGCTTTCTTT
NA	NA	TRBV9	TRBJ1-2	CASSVGSGEIGYTF	TGTGCCAGCAGCGTAGGTTCAGGGGAAATAGGCTACACCTTC
NA	NA	TRBV11-2	TRBJ2-1	CASSLGSANNEQFF	TGTGCCAGCAGCTTAGGGAGCGCCAACAATGAGCAGTTCTTC
NA	NA	TRBV6-5	TRBJ1-1	CASSYSPDRQRPEAFF	TGTGCCAGCAGTTACTCCCCCGACCGTCAGAGGCCTGAAGCTTTCTTT
NA	NA	TRBV5-1	TRBJ2-5	CASSAGQQETQYF	TGCGCCAGCAGCGCCGGACAGCAAGAGACCCAGTACTTC
NA	NA	TRBV5-1	TRBJ2-6	CATRTAPSGANVLTF	TGCGCCACCCGGACAGCTCCGTCTGGGGCCAACGTCCTGACTTTC
NA	once	TRBV6-1	TRBJ2-3	CASSEDDYTDTQYF	TGTGCCAGCAGTGAAGATGACTACACAGATACGCAGTATTTT
TRBD1	few	TRBV7-2	TRBJ1-2	CASSFRQGSPYGYTF	TGTGCCAGCAGCTTCCGACAGGGTTCCCCATATGGCTACACCTTC
NA	few	TRBV27	TRBJ2-5	CASSLFPGRQETQYF	TGTGCCAGCAGTTTATTTCCAGGGCGCCAAGAGACCCAGTACTTC
NA	NA	TRBV23-1	TRBJ2-5	CASSQSCSKETQYF	TGCGCCAGCAGTCAATCGTGTAGTAAGGAGACCCAGTACTTC
TRBD1	NA	TRBV2	TRBJ2-1	CASRRQGNRFQFF	TGTGCCAGCAGGCGACAGGGGAATCGGTTCCAGTTCTTC
NA	few	TRBV12-3/TRBV12-4	TRBJ1-1	CASSLGMTANTEAFF	TGTGCCAGCAGTTTAGGGATGACAGCGAACACTGAAGCTTTCTTT
TRBD2	many	TRBV7-6	TRBJ2-1	CASSLDRAGAYNEQFF	TGTGCCAGCAGCTTAGACCGAGCGGGGGCTTACAATGAGCAGTTCTTC
TRBD2	few	TRBV6-2/TRBV6-3	TRBJ2-1	CASYGLAGLYNEQFF	TGTGCCAGCTACGGACTAGCGGGACTATACAATGAGCAGTTCTTC
NA	few	TRBV7-8	TRBJ1-4	CASSSLMGQASNEKLFF	TGTGCCAGCAGCTCGCTGATGGGGCAGGCTTCTAATGAAAAACTGTTTTTT
TRBD2	NA	TRBV7-8	TRBJ2-1	CASSRPGLAAYNEQFF	TGTGCCAGCAGCCGACCGGGACTAGCAGCATACAATGAGCAGTTCTTC
NA	NA	TRBV15	TRBJ2-5	CATSRARLQETQYF	TGTGCCACCAGCAGAGCCAGGCTCCAAGAGACCCAGTACTTC
NA	many	TRBV20-1	TRBJ1-3	CSAFMPRGRNTIYF	TGCAGTGCTTTCATGCCGAGGGGGAGAAACACCATATATTTT
NA	few	TRBV11-3	TRBJ2-1	CASSPPGHNEQFF	TGTGCCAGCAGCCCGCCGGGACACAATGAGCAGTTCTTC
NA	NA	TRBV20-1	TRBJ2-1	CSAPLLYEQFF	TGCAGTGCGCCCCTCCTTTATGAGCAGTTCTTC
TRBD2	few	TRBV27	TRBJ2-1	CASSLSISGGVYNEQFF	TGTGCCAGCAGTTTATCGATAAGCGGGGGGGTCTACAATGAGCAGTTCTTC
NA	NA	TRBV6-5	TRBJ1-6	CASSYSGGYNSPLHF	TGTGCCAGCAGTTACTCTGGGGGATATAATTCACCCCTCCACTTT